Below, one T cell receptor (beta chain) is given with its context. The data were taken from a study of blood T cell repertoires in COVID-19. Trimming removed 5 bases from V and 1 base from J, with 14 bases in between. The germline V gene has CDR1 KGHDR and CDR2 SFDVKD. This CDR3 has 16 residues. Sequencing used immunoSEQ multiplex PCR; TCRdb keeps in-frame clones, though not all of them. There are about 360,000 clones in the sample; around 84% occur only once, and about 3% lies in the top ten. The V call is TRBV24-1, the J call TRBJ2-1; a weak D match, TRBD2 (6 bases). The material sequenced was peripheral blood. The receptor's source is a human donor in a cohort sampled during active COVID-19. The CDR3 is CATSAPTRISYNEQFF. CDR3 sequence (DNA): TGTGCCACCAGTGCCCCGACTAGAATTTCCTACAATGAGCAGTTCTTC.